The clone carrying this T cell receptor (beta chain) was counted between two and nine times. Its antigen is currently unknown. The V and J ends lost 6 bases and 0 bases respectively, with 3 bases between them. Looked up from germline, CDR1 is ENHRY and CDR2 is SYGVKD. The CDR3 loop spans 13 amino acids. The sample belongs to a study of T cells in Graves' hyperthyroidism and ophthalmopathy. Study-wide results and limits: Expanded thyroid clonotypes (above 0.001) were mostly also found in blood.

The source material, RNA transcripts, was used to amplify TCR beta CDR3 regions. TCR CDR3 regions were first amplified by RT-PCR with HTBI primers. Each CDR3 protein is one row after TCRdb ran MiXCR on the multiplex PCR reads. The sample records some 500,000 distinct CDR3 sequences, roughly an eighth being singletons. For Graves' hyperthyroidism to be stable, ophthalmopathy could not progress within 18 months. The PBMCs studied were ones that came from 10 ml fresh peripheral blood. The sequenced sample consisted of blood. This TCR was recovered from a woman aged 18-30 years with Graves' hyperthyroidism. This chain joins TRBV10-3 and TRBJ2-6, with D uncertain. The CDR3 region is CAIRNSGANVLTF. CDR3 sequence (DNA): TGTGCCATCAGGAACTCTGGGGCCAACGTCCTGACTTTC.